The T cell receptor beta chain under discussion was sequenced for a study of T-cell memory formation after mild COVID-19. Concerning this clonotype itself: No antigen is known for it.

Amplification by 5'RACE using constant-segment primers produced TCR alpha and TCR beta cDNA libraries that carried sample barcodes and UMIs. TCRdb re-called the 5' RACE reads through MiXCR, storing one row per CDR3 protein. The sample yields approximately 410,000 distinct CDR3 sequences, about a quarter seen once. Losses at the gene ends were 6 bases for V and 7 bases for J; bases not matched to a gene: 5. The CDR3 totals 12 residues. Germline CDR1 and CDR2: MNHNS and SASEGT. Broader study findings: Among clones contracting day 15 to 85, CD4/CD8 was balanced, whereas later expanders leaned CD4+. Most CD4+ clones that shrank were in CM and EM, while CD8+ ones turned up in EMRA.

The sequence was collected from an adult woman who had mild COVID-19 (a few samples of this study predate the infection). Cell type and time point are not known. This chain uses TRBV6-1 with TRBJ1-1; 7 nucleotides match TRBD1. Sequenced material: PBMCs or a T cell subset sorted from them (not recorded which). DNA for the CDR3: TGTGCCAGCAGGGGGGACAGCCTTGAAGCTTTCTTT. Its translation is CASRGDSLEAFF.